This T cell receptor (beta chain) was documented in a study of T-cell memory formation after mild COVID-19. Study background: The TCR clusters were mostly specific to one donor.

Remarks on this clonotype: What it recognizes is unknown.

TCRdb itself ran the 5' RACE reads through MiXCR, one entry per CDR3 protein. The sample includes 410,000 or so distinct CDR3 sequences, under 25% of them seen just once. The V and J ends lost 3 bases and 8 bases respectively, with 14 bases between them. The CDR3 loop spans 14 amino acids. From germline, CDR1 is LGHDT and CDR2 YNNKEL (reference sequence). Study results and limitations: Contracting clones from day 15 to 85 showed balanced CD4/CD8; later expanders favored CD4+. Second-wave clones with a day 37 peak had unconfirmed SARS-CoV-2 specificity. Prior to infection, memory already included some responding clones, suggesting cross-reactive memory joined.

This sequence originates from an adult woman who had mild COVID-19 (a few samples of this study predate the infection). Cell type and time point are not known. V and J are TRBV3-1 and TRBJ2-1; no reliable D call. Sequenced: PBMCs or a T cell subset sorted from them (not recorded which). CDR3 amino acids: CASSHGLGRDEQFF. The DNA of the CDR3 is TGTGCCAGCAGCCACGGCTTAGGCCGGGATGAGCAGTTCTTC.